One sample yielded the 8 T cell receptor beta chains listed below, sequenced in a study of cytomegalovirus exposure and HLA in healthy donors. 13 Jbeta primers and 60 Vbeta primers were used for the PCR. The table came from immunoSEQ multiplex PCR; TCRdb's copy has only in-frame clones and leaves some out. The table shows 100,000 to 120,000 clones, with about 70% occurring only once. Material for sequencing was PBMCs. Source of these receptors: a young man in good health and CMV-seronegative.

The chain has TRBV5-8 and TRBJ2-7; no firm D call. Germline V lookup: CDR1 SGHTS, CDR2 YDEGEE. The ends were cut back, 3 bases at V and 0 bases at J, with 10 bases in the middle. This CDR3 is 14 amino acids long. CDR3 DNA sequence: TGTGCCAGCAGCTCTCATCTAAGCTCCTACGAGCAGTACTTC. This gives the protein CASSSHLSSYEQYF.

The chain couples TRBV4-2 to TRBJ1-2; TRBD1 might be the D (5 bases). The length of the CDR3 is 15 residues. V was cut by 1 base and J by 4 bases, with 13 bases left in between. The germline V gene has CDR1 LGHNA and CDR2 YNFKEQ. CDR3: CASSQVFDSSYGYTF. CDR3 coding DNA: TGTGCCAGCAGCCAAGTGTTCGACAGTTCCTATGGCTACACCTTC.

The chain carries TRBV10-3 and TRBJ2-7, with TRBD1 as a possible D gene (6 bases). Trimming removed 4 bases at V and 0 bases at J, with 10 bases between. CDR1 is ENHRY, CDR2 SYGVKD, per germline. This CDR3 comprises 14 residues. The chain's CDR3 is CAISGGGNSYEQYF. CDR3 coding DNA: TGTGCCATCAGTGGAGGGGGAAACTCCTACGAGCAGTACTTC.

Only a few counts were recorded for this clone. The CDR3 DNA follows: TGTGCCAGCAGCCACGACAGGGCAACTAATGAAAAACTGTTTTTT. It specifies CASSHDRATNEKLFF. The chain uses TRBV7-9 and TRBJ1-4; 7 nucleotides agree with TRBD1. V shed 5 bases and J 0 bases; nucleotides not matched to a gene: 3. CDR3 length: 15 residues. Germline CDR1 and CDR2: SEHNR and FQNEAQ (reference sequence).

The chain carries TRBV4-3 and TRBJ1-2, with TRBD1 matching 10 bases. CDR3 length equals 15 residues. CDR1 is LGHNA, CDR2 YSLEER, per germline. After removal of 4 bases from V and 5 bases from J, the junction contained 7 bases not matched to a gene. CDR3 sequence reads: CASSPTTGGGYGYTF. The CDR3 DNA is TGCGCCAGCAGCCCTACGACAGGGGGCGGTTATGGCTACACCTTC.

The V and J genes are TRBV9 and TRBJ2-1, with 8 bases fitting TRBD2. The germline gives CDR1 SGDLS, CDR2 YYNGEE. V lost 6 bases to trimming and J lost 5 bases; unmatched junction nucleotides: 10. The CDR3 is 15 amino acids. The CDR3, as DNA: TGTGCCAGCACCGCCCGGGGGGGATTTAACAATGAGCAGTTCTTC. Its translation: CASTARGGFNNEQFF.

This clone was recorded only once. The chain employs TRBV9 and TRBJ2-5; TRBD2 matches 9 bases. V lost 3 bases, J lost 4 bases, and 4 bases stayed unmatched. This CDR3 is built from 14 residues. Germline V gene data show CDR1 as SGDLS and CDR2 as YYNGEE. This CDR3 is CASSASTSGETQYF. CDR3 sequence (DNA): TGTGCCAGCAGCGCGTCGACTAGCGGAGAGACCCAGTACTTC.

The CDR3 protein is CASSELASNYNEQFF. The CDR3 region has the DNA TGTGCCAGCAGTGAACTAGCATCTAACTACAATGAGCAGTTCTTC. The chain couples TRBV25-1 to TRBJ2-1, with D possibly TRBD2 on 5 matching bases. The CDR3 is made up of 15 amino acids. In germline, CDR1 is MGHDK, CDR2 SYGVNS. V was shortened by 2 bases and J by 3 bases, with 11 bases between the two germline ends.